These 12 T cell receptor beta chains originate from one sample sequenced in a study of T-cell memory formation after mild COVID-19. TCRdb redid the calling of the 5' RACE reads with MiXCR, one entry per CDR3 protein. Of 190,000 or so distinct CDR3 sequences listed, about 22% are singletons. Sequencing input: PBMCs or a T cell subset sorted from them (not recorded which). These receptors originate from an adult woman who had mild COVID-19 (a few samples of this study predate the infection). Cell type and time point are not known.

The V call is TRBV19, the J call TRBJ2-2, with a weak D call TRBD2 (6 bases). CDR3 length: 15 amino acids. Per the germline V gene, CDR1 is LNHDA and CDR2 is SQIVND (reference sequence). V lost 7 bases to trimming and J lost 0 bases, with 12 bases between them. CDR3 in amino acids: CASTAGLPNTGELFF. CDR3 nucleotide sequence: TGTGCCAGTACGGCGGGGCTACCGAACACCGGGGAGCTGTTTTTT.

The chain links TRBV7-3 to TRBJ2-2; 10 bases match TRBD2. The CDR3 has 17 residues. Germline assignment: CDR1 SGHTA and CDR2 FQGTGA. V lost 5 bases and J lost 6; bases outside the gene matches: 12. This chain's CDR3 is CASSRSPLAGSAGELFF. CDR3 DNA: TGTGCCAGCAGCCGCTCACCACTAGCGGGGTCGGCCGGGGAGCTGTTTTTT.

This chain links TRBV6-5 with TRBJ2-1; 12 bases are shared with TRBD2. CDR3 length equals 16 residues. The J segment lost 6 bases and the V segment lost 2 bases, leaving 5 bases of the junction unmatched. Germline loops: CDR1 MNHEY, CDR2 SVGAGI. The CDR3 loop is CASSYATGLAGNEQFF. The CDR3 coding sequence is TGTGCCAGCAGTTACGCCACGGGACTAGCGGGCAATGAGCAGTTCTTC.

This clonotype was detected a few times. The V call is TRBV20-1, the J call TRBJ2-7; D could derive from TRBD1 or TRBD2 (7 bases each). The germline gives CDR1 DFQATT, CDR2 SNEGSKA (reference sequence). V was clipped by 3 bases and J by 3 bases, with 24 bases between them. The CDR3 is made up of 17 amino acids. CDR3 sequence: CSASSIGPGGDYYEQYF. As DNA, the CDR3 is TGCAGTGCTAGTAGTATCGGGCCAGGGGGGGATTACTACGAGCAGTACTTC.

This sequence joins TRBV6-5 and TRBJ2-1; D unresolved. With 5 bases removed from V and 5 bases from J, the gap between germline ends came to 7 bases. This CDR3 has 12 residues. Germline values: CDR1 MNHEY, CDR2 SVGAGI. The CDR3 reads CASSRTDNEQFF. The CDR3 nucleotides read TGTGCCAGCAGTCGGACCGACAATGAGCAGTTCTTC.

This clonotype has only a few counts. The rearrangement links TRBV6-6 to TRBJ2-7; D unresolved. Trimming took off 0 bases at V and 7 bases at J, with 13 bases between the two ends. The CDR3 covers 14 residues. Germline loops: CDR1 MNHNY, CDR2 SVGAGI (reference sequence). The CDR3 loop is CASSYSVRADEQYF. Here the CDR3 DNA reads TGTGCCAGCAGTTACTCGGTCCGGGCTGATGAGCAGTACTTC.

This clonotype appeared a few times. V usage is TRBV7-9 and J usage is TRBJ2-7; 7 nucleotides align to TRBD1. CDR1 and CDR2 (germline): SEHNR, FQNEAQ (reference sequence). The CDR3 consists of 13 residues. V lost 2 bases and J lost 4; bases outside the gene matches: 2. Here the CDR3 reads CASSLPGGYEQYF. The CDR3 nucleotides read TGTGCCAGCAGCTTACCAGGGGGTTACGAGCAGTACTTC.

In its sample, this clonotype was seen many times. The genes are TRBV10-3 and TRBJ1-1, with a possible D match to TRBD1 (6 bases). The CDR3 has 14 amino acids. The V and J ends lost 3 bases and 6 bases respectively, with 14 bases between them. Germline CDR1 is ENHRY and CDR2 is SYGVKD. CDR3 residues: CAISDWTADPEAFF. The DNA of the CDR3 is TGTGCCATCAGTGACTGGACAGCAGATCCTGAAGCTTTCTTT.

This rearrangement joins TRBV10-3 to TRBJ1-2; D unresolved. Trimming shortened V by 2 bases and J by 5 bases, and 9 bases separated the two germline ends. Per germline, CDR1 ENHRY and CDR2 SYGVKD. The CDR3 length is 13 residues. CDR3 bases: TGTGCCATCAGTGAGACAGCGGGATATGGCTACACCTTC. Protein sequence: CAISETAGYGYTF.

The chain carries TRBV4-3 and TRBJ2-7; 7 positions match TRBD2. The CDR3 covers 17 residues. Looked up from germline, CDR1 is LGHNA and CDR2 is YSLEER. Trimming cost V 0 bases and J 3 bases; bases outside gene matches: 11. The CDR3: CASSQETSAGANYEQYF. DNA for the CDR3: TGCGCCAGCAGCCAAGAGACCTCGGCGGGAGCAAACTACGAGCAGTACTTC.

The rearrangement links TRBV6-5 to TRBJ1-2, with 8 nucleotides matching TRBD1. The CDR3 contains 12 residues. V shed 10 bases and J 6 bases; nucleotides not matched to a gene: 7. The germline V gene has CDR1 MNHEY and CDR2 SVGAGI. CDR3 nucleotides: TGTGCCACTTCGGGACAGGAAGATGGCTACACCTTC. It specifies CATSGQEDGYTF.

V gene TRBV11-3 combines with J gene TRBJ2-7; TRBD1 is a possible D gene (5 bases). CDR1 SGHNT and CDR2 YENEEA come from the germline V gene. V was shortened by 5 bases and J by 2 bases, with 10 bases between the two germline ends. The CDR3 covers 13 residues. The CDR3 coding sequence is TGTGCCAGCAGCACATCGACAGCCTACGAGCAGTACTTC. Amino acids: CASSTSTAYEQYF.